This TCR beta chain appears in the sequencing data of a study of T cell clonality in common variable immunodeficiency. Study-level results: What drives increased CVID clonality needs T cell subpopulation sequencing. Reportedly, TCR beta sequences from common variable immunodeficiency showed fewer deletions and N-nucleotide insertions.

Looked up from germline, CDR1 is DFQATT and CDR2 is SNEGSKA (reference sequence). V trimming: 3 bases; J trimming: 5 bases; junction bases outside the gene matches: 12. This CDR3 has 17 residues. This clone was counted ten times or more. The antigen is undetermined. The CDR3 end is not reached by the read, which stops 3 residues before it; the germline J gene fills it in. Each donor provided roughly 5 to 8 ml of heparinized whole blood. CVID and control samples used equivalent genomic DNA input. Using immunoSEQ multiplex PCR, the repertoire was profiled, and TCRdb retains in-frame clones only, with some absent. The profile covers 45,000 to 65,000 clones, none occurring a single time.

This chain connects TRBV20-1 to TRBJ2-7; 14 bases agree with TRBD2. The receptor was isolated from a person aged 18-70 years in good health. Sequencing input: peripheral blood mononuclear cells. CDR3 DNA, as far as it was read: TGCAGTGCTAGTGGTGGGACTAGCGGGAGTTTGGCCCACGAG. As protein: CSASGGTSGSLAHE. The whole CDR3 sequence is CSASGGTSGSLAHEQYF.